The 13 T cell receptor beta chains listed next were all sequenced from one sample in a study of CD8+CD57+ T cells in acquired aplastic anemia. TCR beta VDJ and CDR3 were profiled, and genomic DNA was the template. TCRdb fed the reads into MiXCR, producing one record per CDR3 protein. The sample yields under 200,000 distinct CDR3 sequences, roughly 47% seen once. Specimen: sorted CD4+, CD8+, or CD8+CD57+ T cells (not recorded which) from PBMCs. All receptors come from a human donor in good health.

CDR3 region: CASRQSGSYEQYF. The CDR3, as DNA: TGCGCCAGCAGACAATCAGGTTCCTACGAGCAGTACTTC. The rearrangement uses TRBV10-2 and TRBJ2-7; no clear D gene. This CDR3 has 13 amino acids. CDR1 and CDR2 (germline): WSHSY, SAAADI. V dropped 6 bases and J dropped 1 base, with 10 bases sitting between them.

This rearrangement joins TRBV18 to TRBJ2-1; D tentatively fits TRBD1 or TRBD2 (5 bases each). Germline values: CDR1 KGHSH, CDR2 LQKENI. The V end was cut by 1 base, the J end by 2 bases, with 9 bases between. The CDR3 has 15 residues. CDR3 DNA: TGTGCCAGCTCACCACAGGGACGGGCCTACAATGAGCAGTTCTTC. Its protein is CASSPQGRAYNEQFF.

This chain links TRBV10-3 with TRBJ2-3; D is undetermined. Germline values: CDR1 ENHRY, CDR2 SYGVKD. Between the trimmed V and J ends, which lost 7 bases and 3 bases, there was a span of 11 bases. This CDR3 contains 13 residues. CDR3 amino acids: CAIMSEWTDTQYF. DNA for the CDR3: TGTGCCATCATGTCAGAGTGGACAGATACGCAGTATTTT.

This clonotype was recorded at least ten times. The rearrangement uses TRBV12-3 or TRBV12-4 and TRBJ2-1; 8 nucleotides agree with TRBD1. Trimming removed 8 bases from V and 8 bases from J; junction bases left unmatched: 5. This CDR3 is built from 12 residues. CDR3 bases: TGTGCCAGCGGAGGACAGGGCTATGAGCAGTTCTTC. Protein product: CASGGQGYEQFF.

This chain uses TRBV2 with TRBJ2-5; D is undetermined. The CDR3 is 13 amino acids. Germline V gives CDR1 SNHLY, CDR2 FYNNEI. V gave up 6 bases and J gave up 2 bases, with 10 bases separating them. This CDR3 is CASSYTEQETQYF. The DNA for the CDR3 is TGTGCCAGCAGCTATACTGAGCAAGAGACCCAGTACTTC.

The sample holds a few counts of this clonotype. The V call is TRBV27, the J call TRBJ1-4, with D possibly being TRBD1 (6 bases). Trimming pared 5 bases from V and 3 bases from J, leaving 16 bases between. Germline-derived CDR1 and CDR2 are MNHEY and SMNVEV (reference sequence). The CDR3 is 16 amino acids. The CDR3 loop is CASSRIQGTANEKLFF. The CDR3 DNA is TGTGCCAGCAGTCGTATACAGGGTACGGCTAATGAAAAACTGTTTTTT.

A note on this clonotype: A much larger clone differs by one base, so this may be a read error. The CDR3 nucleotides are TGTGTCAGCAGCCCTAGCGGGAGGATCAACAATGAGCAGTTCTTC. Protein: CVSSPSGRINNEQFF. The chain uses TRBV25-1 and TRBJ2-1, with TRBD2 matching 11 bases. The CDR3 is 15 amino acids. CDR1 MGHDK and CDR2 SYGVNS come from the germline V gene.

There are many counts of this clonotype. The chain links TRBV9 to TRBJ2-3, with 11 bases lining up with TRBD2. The V gene end was trimmed by 0 bases and the J gene end by 8 bases; junction bases not matched to a gene: 14. Looked up from germline, CDR1 is SGDLS and CDR2 is YYNGEE. This CDR3 contains 18 residues. The CDR3 loop reads CASSVGSSSGRPLVTQYF. CDR3 DNA sequence: TGTGCCAGCAGCGTAGGAAGTTCTAGCGGGAGGCCCCTCGTTACGCAGTATTTT.

The V call is TRBV29-1, the J call TRBJ1-1; D might be TRBD1 (5 bases). The CDR3 has 15 residues. Germline V gene lookup returns CDR1 SQVTM and CDR2 ANQGSEA. V lost 6 bases and J lost 4, with 21 bases in between. The CDR3 DNA reads TGCAGCGTCCCACGGGACGGAGCCGGTGGCACTGAAGCTTTCTTT. It codes for CSVPRDGAGGTEAFF.

This sequence joins TRBV7-2 and TRBJ2-7, with D uncertain. The V gene's germline CDR1 is SGHTA and CDR2 FQGNSA. The germline V and J ends were trimmed by 1 base and 4 bases, with 11 bases remaining between them. This CDR3 has 14 residues. CDR3 protein: CASSLGAGRYEQYF. CDR3 bases: TGTGCCAGCAGCTTAGGGGCTGGAAGATACGAGCAGTACTTC.

This clonotype was recorded at least ten times. The rearrangement uses TRBV6-1 and TRBJ2-7; the D is unclear. This CDR3 region has 12 residues. The V gene's germline CDR1 is MNHNS and CDR2 SASEGT. Trimming left V 0 bases short and J 4 bases short, with 4 bases between. CDR3 nucleotides: TGTGCCAGCAGTGAAGCGCGGTACGAGCAGTACTTC. Translated: CASSEARYEQYF.

The chain employs TRBV11-3 and TRBJ2-5; 9 nucleotides align to TRBD2. CDR1 is SGHNT and CDR2 is YENEEA in the germline V gene. Trimming at V came to 5 bases and at J to 3 bases, leaving 4 bases not matched to a gene. There are 14 residues in the CDR3. CDR3 in amino acids: CASSNGGGEETQYF. The CDR3, as DNA: TGTGCCAGCAGCAACGGCGGGGGGGAAGAGACCCAGTACTTC.

This clonotype has at least ten counts. The chain carries TRBV12-3 or TRBV12-4 and TRBJ2-7; D gene unclear. Between the trimmed V and J ends, which lost 4 bases and 6 bases, there was a span of 19 bases. CDR3 length: 15 residues. The CDR3 spells CASSYLDGTGREQYF. In DNA, the CDR3 is TGTGCCAGCAGTTACCTGGACGGAACCGGTCGCGAGCAGTACTTC.